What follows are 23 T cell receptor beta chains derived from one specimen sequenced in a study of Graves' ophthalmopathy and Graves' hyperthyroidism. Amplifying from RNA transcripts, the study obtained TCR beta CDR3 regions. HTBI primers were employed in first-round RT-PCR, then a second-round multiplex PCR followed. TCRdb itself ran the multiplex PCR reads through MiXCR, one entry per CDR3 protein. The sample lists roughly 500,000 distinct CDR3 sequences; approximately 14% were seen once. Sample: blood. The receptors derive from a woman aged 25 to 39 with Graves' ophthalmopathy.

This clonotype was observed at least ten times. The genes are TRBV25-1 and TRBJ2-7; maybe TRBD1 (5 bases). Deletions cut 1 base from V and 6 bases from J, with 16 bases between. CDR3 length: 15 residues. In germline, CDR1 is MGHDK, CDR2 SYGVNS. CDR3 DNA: TGTGCCAGCAGTGAATGGGGCAGGGTGCAAGGCGAGCAGTACTTC. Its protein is CASSEWGRVQGEQYF.

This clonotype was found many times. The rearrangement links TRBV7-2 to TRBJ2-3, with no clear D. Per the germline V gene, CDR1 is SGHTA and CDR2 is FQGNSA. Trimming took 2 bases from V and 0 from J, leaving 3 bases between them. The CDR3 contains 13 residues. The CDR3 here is CASSLISTDTQYF. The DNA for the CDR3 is TGTGCCAGCAGCTTAATCAGCACAGATACGCAGTATTTT.

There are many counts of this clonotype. The CDR3 protein is CASSFIRGQGAYEQYF. The CDR3 DNA follows: TGTGCCAGCAGCTTTATTAGAGGACAGGGAGCCTACGAGCAGTACTTC. J is TRBJ2-7 and V is TRBV11-2; the match to TRBD1 covers 8 bases. The CDR3 has 16 residues. With V trimmed by 3 bases and J by 2 bases, 9 bases remained unmatched. Germline CDR1 reads SGHAT; CDR2 reads FQNNGV. The full variable domain, rest sourced from reference TRBV11-2 and TRBJ2-7, is EAGVAQSPRYKIIEKRQSVAFWCNPISGHATLYWYQQILGQGPKLLIQFQNNGVVDDSQLPKDRFSAERLKGVDSTLKIQPAKLEDSAVYLCASSFIRGQGAYEQYFGPGTRLTVT.

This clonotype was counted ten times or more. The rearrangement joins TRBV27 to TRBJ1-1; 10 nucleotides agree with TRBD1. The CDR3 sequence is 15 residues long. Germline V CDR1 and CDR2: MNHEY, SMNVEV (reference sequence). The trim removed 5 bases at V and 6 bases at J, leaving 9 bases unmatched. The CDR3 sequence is CASSPRQGARPEAFF. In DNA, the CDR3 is TGTGCCAGCAGTCCCAGACAGGGGGCTCGTCCTGAAGCTTTCTTT.

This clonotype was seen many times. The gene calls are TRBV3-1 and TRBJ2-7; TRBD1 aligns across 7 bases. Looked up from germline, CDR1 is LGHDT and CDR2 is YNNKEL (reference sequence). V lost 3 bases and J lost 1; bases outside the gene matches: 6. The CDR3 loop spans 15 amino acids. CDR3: CASSHVQGLSYEQYF. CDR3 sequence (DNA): TGTGCCAGCAGCCACGTACAGGGGCTTTCCTACGAGCAGTACTTC.

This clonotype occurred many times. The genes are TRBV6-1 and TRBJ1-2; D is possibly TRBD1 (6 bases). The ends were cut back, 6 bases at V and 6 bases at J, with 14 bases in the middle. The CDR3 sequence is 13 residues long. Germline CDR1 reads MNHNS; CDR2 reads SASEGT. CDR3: CASSIGTYDGYTF. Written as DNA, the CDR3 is TGTGCCAGCAGCATCGGGACATACGATGGCTACACCTTC.

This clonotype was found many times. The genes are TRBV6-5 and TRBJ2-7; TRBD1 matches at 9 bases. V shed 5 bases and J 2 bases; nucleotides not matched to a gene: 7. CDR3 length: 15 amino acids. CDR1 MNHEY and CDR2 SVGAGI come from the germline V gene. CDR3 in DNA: TGTGCCAGCAGTCCCGTCGGGACAGGGACCTACGAGCAGTACTTC. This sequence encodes CASSPVGTGTYEQYF.

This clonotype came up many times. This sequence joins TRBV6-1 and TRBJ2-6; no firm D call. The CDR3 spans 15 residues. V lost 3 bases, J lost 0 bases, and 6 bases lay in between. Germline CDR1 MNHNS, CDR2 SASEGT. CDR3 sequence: CASSDFSSGANVLTF. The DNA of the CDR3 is TGTGCCAGCAGTGATTTCAGCTCTGGGGCCAACGTCCTGACTTTC.

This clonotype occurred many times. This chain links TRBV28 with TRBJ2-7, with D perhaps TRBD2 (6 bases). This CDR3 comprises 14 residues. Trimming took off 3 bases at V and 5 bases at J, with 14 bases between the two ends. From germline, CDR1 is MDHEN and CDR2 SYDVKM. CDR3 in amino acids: CASSLVAEVNEQYF. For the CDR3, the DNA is TGTGCCAGCAGTTTGGTAGCGGAGGTGAACGAGCAGTACTTC. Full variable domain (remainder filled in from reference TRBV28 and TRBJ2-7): DVKVTQSSRYLVKRTGEKVFLECVQDMDHENMFWYRQDPGLGLRLIYFSYDVKMKEKGDIPEGYSVSREKKERFSLILESASTNQTSMYLCASSLVAEVNEQYFGPGTRLTVT.

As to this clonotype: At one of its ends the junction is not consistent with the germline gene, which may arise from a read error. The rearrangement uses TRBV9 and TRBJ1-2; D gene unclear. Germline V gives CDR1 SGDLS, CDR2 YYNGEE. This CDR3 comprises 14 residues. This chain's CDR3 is CASSVGKANYGHTF. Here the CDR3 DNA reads TGTGCCAGCAGCGTAGGAAAGGCTAACTATGGCCACACCTTC.

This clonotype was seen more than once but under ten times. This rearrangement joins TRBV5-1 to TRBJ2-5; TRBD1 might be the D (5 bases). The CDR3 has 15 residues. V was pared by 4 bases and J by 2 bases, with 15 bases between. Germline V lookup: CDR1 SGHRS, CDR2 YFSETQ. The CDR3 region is CASSLSIRAQETQYF. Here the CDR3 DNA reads TGCGCCAGCAGCCTTTCGATCAGGGCTCAAGAGACCCAGTACTTC.

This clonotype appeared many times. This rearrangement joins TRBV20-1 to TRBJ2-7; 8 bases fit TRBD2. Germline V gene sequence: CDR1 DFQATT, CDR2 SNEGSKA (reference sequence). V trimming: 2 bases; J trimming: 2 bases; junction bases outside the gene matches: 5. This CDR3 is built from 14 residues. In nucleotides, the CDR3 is TGCAGTGCTAGACCACTAGCGGTTCCCTACGAGCAGTACTTC. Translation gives CSARPLAVPYEQYF.

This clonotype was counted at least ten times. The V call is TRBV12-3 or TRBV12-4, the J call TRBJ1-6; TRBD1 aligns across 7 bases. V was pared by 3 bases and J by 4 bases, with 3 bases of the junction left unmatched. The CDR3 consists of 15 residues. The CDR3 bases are TGTGCCAGCAGTTTCGAGACAGGGTATAATTCACCCCTCCACTTT. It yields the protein CASSFETGYNSPLHF.

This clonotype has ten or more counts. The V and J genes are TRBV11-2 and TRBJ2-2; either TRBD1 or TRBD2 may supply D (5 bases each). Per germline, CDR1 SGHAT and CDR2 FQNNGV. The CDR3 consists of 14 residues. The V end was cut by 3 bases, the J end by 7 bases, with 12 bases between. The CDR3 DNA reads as TGTGCCAGCAGCTTTAGGAAGGGGAGCGGGGAGCTGTTTTTT. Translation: CASSFRKGSGELFF.

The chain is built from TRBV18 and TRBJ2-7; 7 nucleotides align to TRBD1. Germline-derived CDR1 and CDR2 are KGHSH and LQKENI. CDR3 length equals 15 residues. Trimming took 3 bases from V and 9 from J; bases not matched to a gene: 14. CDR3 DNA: TGTGCCAGCTCACCCGACAGGGAACACTCGGGCGGGCAGTACTTC. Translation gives CASSPDREHSGGQYF.

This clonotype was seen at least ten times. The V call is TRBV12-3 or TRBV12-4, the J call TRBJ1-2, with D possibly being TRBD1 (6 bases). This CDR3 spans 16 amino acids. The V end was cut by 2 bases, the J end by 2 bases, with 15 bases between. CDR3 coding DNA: TGTGCCAGCAGTTTACTCCTCCTGGACAGCAACTATGGCTACACCTTC. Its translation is CASSLLLLDSNYGYTF.

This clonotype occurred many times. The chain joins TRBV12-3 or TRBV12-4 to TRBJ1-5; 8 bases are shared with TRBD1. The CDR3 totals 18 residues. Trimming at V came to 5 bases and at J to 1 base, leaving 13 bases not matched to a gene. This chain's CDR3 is CASSRGQGAVGSNQPQHF. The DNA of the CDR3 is TGTGCCAGCAGTCGCGGACAGGGCGCGGTTGGGAGCAATCAGCCCCAGCATTTT.

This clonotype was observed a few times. The CDR3 protein is CASSLGPGFYGYTF. The DNA for the CDR3 is TGTGCCAGCAGTTTGGGGCCGGGGTTCTATGGCTACACCTTC. V usage is TRBV12-3 or TRBV12-4 and J usage is TRBJ1-2; a weak D match, TRBD1 (5 bases). This CDR3 region has 14 residues. V dropped 3 bases and J dropped 4 bases, with 12 bases sitting between them.

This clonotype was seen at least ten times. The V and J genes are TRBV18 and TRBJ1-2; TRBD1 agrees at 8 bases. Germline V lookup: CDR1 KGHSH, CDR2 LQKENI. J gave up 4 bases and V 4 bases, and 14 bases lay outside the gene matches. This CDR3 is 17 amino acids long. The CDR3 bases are TGTGCCAGCTCACAGATAAAGGACAGGGCGGCAATCTATGGCTACACCTTC. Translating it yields CASSQIKDRAAIYGYTF. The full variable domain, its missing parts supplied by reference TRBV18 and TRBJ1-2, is NAGVMQNPRHLVRRRGQEARLRCSPMKGHSHVYWYRQLPEEGLKFMVYLQKENIIDESGMPKERFSAEFPKEGPSILRIQQVVRGDSAAYFCASSQIKDRAAIYGYTFGSGTRLTVV.

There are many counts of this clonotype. The CDR3 is CASSLGRAERETQYF. CDR3 in DNA: TGTGCCAGCAGTTTAGGGAGGGCCGAACGGGAGACCCAGTACTTC. V usage is TRBV28 and J usage is TRBJ2-5; 7 nucleotides align to TRBD2. After removal of 2 bases from V and 5 bases from J, the junction contained 8 bases not matched to a gene. Per germline, CDR1 MDHEN and CDR2 SYDVKM. This CDR3 has 15 residues.

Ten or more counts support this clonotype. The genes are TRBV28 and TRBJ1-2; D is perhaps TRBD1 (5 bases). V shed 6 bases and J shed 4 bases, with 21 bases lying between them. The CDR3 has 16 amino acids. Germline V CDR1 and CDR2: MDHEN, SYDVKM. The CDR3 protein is CASSHRQSTFRYGYTF. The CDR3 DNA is TGTGCCAGCAGCCATAGACAGTCCACGTTTCGCTATGGCTACACCTTC.

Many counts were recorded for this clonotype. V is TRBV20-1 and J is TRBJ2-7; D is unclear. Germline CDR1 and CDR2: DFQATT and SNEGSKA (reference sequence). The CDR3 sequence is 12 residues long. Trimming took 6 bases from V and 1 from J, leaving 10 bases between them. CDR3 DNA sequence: TGCAGTGCGGAGCCAGTTTCCTACGAGCAGTACTTC. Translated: CSAEPVSYEQYF.

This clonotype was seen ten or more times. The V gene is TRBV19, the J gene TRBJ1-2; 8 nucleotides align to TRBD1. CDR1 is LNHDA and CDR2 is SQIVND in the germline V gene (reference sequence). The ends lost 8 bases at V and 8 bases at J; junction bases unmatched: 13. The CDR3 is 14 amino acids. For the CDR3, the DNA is TGTGCCAGTTCGGCTTCCGGGACAGGCCGCGGCTACACCTTC. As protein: CASSASGTGRGYTF.